This T cell receptor (beta chain) was recorded in a study of immune evolution from preneoplasia to lung adenocarcinoma. Study-wide findings and caveats: Normal lung had the highest top T cell clone frequencies.

TCRdb's copy holds only in-frame clones and misses some; the assay was immunoSEQ multiplex PCR. The data show about 4,900 clones, 70% to 80% seen once. This CDR3 has 14 amino acids. Germline V gene lookup returns CDR1 ENHRY and CDR2 SYGVKD. V shed 10 bases and J 2 bases; nucleotides not matched to a gene: 9. Worth noting for this clone: Its target is unknown.

The J gene is TRBJ2-7, the V gene TRBV10-3, with 9 bases fitting TRBD2. Specimen: FFPE minimally invasive lung adenocarcinoma tissue. The sequence was collected from a person aged 55-80 years with lung adenocarcinoma. CDR3: CATQLAGLTYEQYF. The DNA for the CDR3 is TGTGCCACCCAACTAGCGGGCCTGACCTACGAGCAGTACTTC.